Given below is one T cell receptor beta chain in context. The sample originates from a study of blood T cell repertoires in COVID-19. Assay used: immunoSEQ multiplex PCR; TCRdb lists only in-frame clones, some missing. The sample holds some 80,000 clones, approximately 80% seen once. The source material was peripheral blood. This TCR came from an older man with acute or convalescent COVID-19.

The CDR3 DNA is TGTGCCAGCAGTTTGTCGGGGACTAACTATGGCTACACCTTC. It specifies CASSLSGTNYGYTF. V gene TRBV28 combines with J gene TRBJ1-2; the D is unclear. The CDR3 is 14 amino acids. Germline CDR1 is MDHEN and CDR2 is SYDVKM. V shed 3 bases and J shed 0 bases, with 8 bases lying between them.